Below are 10 T cell receptor beta chains sequenced from a single sample in a study of cytomegalovirus exposure and HLA in healthy donors. The PCR employed 60 Vbeta primers together with 13 Jbeta primers. TCRdb keeps only in-frame clones here, not all; method: immunoSEQ multiplex PCR. This table holds tens of thousands of clones. Input material: PBMCs. These receptors all stem from a woman aged 25 to 39 in good health and CMV-seronegative.

V gene TRBV9 combines with J gene TRBJ2-6; maybe TRBD1 (5 bases). This CDR3 is built from 16 residues. CDR1 is SGDLS, CDR2 YYNGEE, per germline. Between the trimmed V and J ends, which lost 2 bases and 0 bases, there was a span of 9 bases. The CDR3 is CASSVGTGSGANVLTF. The DNA for the CDR3 is TGTGCCAGCAGCGTCGGAACAGGCTCTGGGGCCAACGTCCTGACTTTC.

The chain carries TRBV6-5 and TRBJ1-2; D might be TRBD1 (6 bases). Germline-derived CDR1 and CDR2 are MNHEY and SVGAGI. CDR3 length equals 14 residues. V dropped 2 bases and J dropped 6 bases, with 13 bases sitting between them. CDR3 sequence reads: CASSYNNRVDGYTF. The CDR3 DNA sequence: TGTGCCAGCAGTTACAATAACAGGGTGGATGGCTACACCTTC.

V is TRBV5-1 and J is TRBJ2-1, with a possible D match to TRBD2 (6 bases). Germline CDR1 and CDR2: SGHRS and YFSETQ. Trimming removed 0 bases from V and 7 bases from J, with 11 bases in between. The length of the CDR3 is 14 residues. For the CDR3, the DNA is TGCGCCAGCAGCTTGGCGGGAGATGTGAATGAGCAGTTCTTC. Its translation is CASSLAGDVNEQFF.

This sequence joins TRBV4-2 and TRBJ2-1, with 11 positions matching TRBD2. The CDR3 has 17 amino acids. Trimming at V came to 0 bases and at J to 3 bases, leaving 4 bases not matched to a gene. Germline values: CDR1 LGHNA, CDR2 YNFKEQ. The CDR3 DNA follows: TGTGCCAGCAGCCAAGATTTGACTAGCGGGGTCTACAATGAGCAGTTCTTC. Translation: CASSQDLTSGVYNEQFF.

V and J are TRBV14 and TRBJ1-1, with 8 positions matching TRBD1. CDR1 and CDR2 from the germline V gene are SGHDN and FVKESK. There are 14 residues in the CDR3. J was trimmed by 4 bases and V by 1 base; bases with no gene match: 2. The CDR3 region is CASSQAGGRTEAFF. Here the CDR3 DNA reads TGTGCCAGCAGCCAAGCAGGGGGCCGCACTGAAGCTTTCTTT.

J is TRBJ2-7 and V is TRBV7-2, with 13 bases fitting TRBD2. This CDR3 comprises 15 residues. With V trimmed by 0 bases and J by 7 bases, 3 bases remained unmatched. CDR1 is SGHTA, CDR2 FQGNSA, per germline. The CDR3 is CASSLAGTSGEEQYF. CDR3 nucleotide sequence: TGTGCCAGCAGCTTAGCTGGGACTAGCGGGGAAGAGCAGTACTTC.

The rearrangement links TRBV7-7 to TRBJ1-1; D perhaps matches TRBD1 (5 bases). This CDR3 region has 14 residues. V was clipped by 6 bases and J by 1 base, with 12 bases between them. Germline V gene sequence: CDR1 SSHAT, CDR2 FNYEAQ (reference sequence). CDR3 loop: CASSKIQENTEAFF. The CDR3 region has the DNA TGTGCCAGCAGTAAGATACAGGAGAACACTGAAGCTTTCTTT.

The V call is TRBV7-9, the J call TRBJ1-2; D unclear. The CDR3 runs to 15 residues. From germline, CDR1 is SEHNR and CDR2 FQNEAQ (reference sequence). V lost 2 bases, J lost 8 bases, and 18 bases lay in between. Here the CDR3 DNA reads TGTGCCAGCAGCTTAAGTTGGGGAGGGTATGGCGGCTACACCTTC. As protein: CASSLSWGGYGGYTF.

V usage is TRBV5-4 and J usage is TRBJ2-5, with 11 bases aligning to TRBD2. Germline V CDR1 and CDR2: SGHNT, YYREEE (reference sequence). The CDR3 is made up of 13 amino acids. With V trimmed by 4 bases and J by 13 bases, 9 bases remained unmatched. In DNA form, the CDR3 reads TGTGCCAGCAGCACTAGCGGGAGTGGGTTATGGTACTTC. Translating gives CASSTSGSGLWYF.

J is TRBJ1-4 and V is TRBV18; D is perhaps TRBD1 (6 bases). Germline values: CDR1 KGHSH, CDR2 LQKENI. V was clipped by 5 bases and J by 7 bases, with 14 bases between them. There are 14 residues in the CDR3. The CDR3: CASSIGQGSEKLFF. CDR3 sequence (DNA): TGTGCCAGCTCAATCGGTCAGGGGAGTGAAAAACTGTTTTTT.